The 32 T cell receptor beta chains given below trace back to one sample, sequenced in a study of early T cells in non-severe SARS-CoV-2 infection. TCRdb used MiXCR to reprocess the 5' RACE reads, holding one entry per CDR3 protein. This sample yields some 46,000 distinct CDR3 sequences, of which around a tenth are seen a single time; 14% to 15% belongs to the top ten. The source material was whole blood. These receptors were taken from an adult who was a healthcare worker with PCR-confirmed SARS-CoV-2 infection or an uninfected control (not recorded which).

The chain uses TRBV20-1 and TRBJ1-3, with 7 positions matching TRBD1. Germline V gene lookup returns CDR1 DFQATT and CDR2 SNEGSKA (reference sequence). CDR3 length equals 14 residues. The trim removed 2 bases at V and 4 bases at J, leaving 5 bases unmatched. The CDR3, as DNA: TGCAGTGCTAGAAGGTTACAGGGGGGAAACACCATATATTTT. This gives the protein CSARRLQGGNTIYF.

This clonotype was counted many times. The junction shows a germline mismatch at one end, possibly a read error. The genes are TRBV4-1 and TRBJ2-3, with 9 bases that match TRBD2. Germline CDR1 and CDR2: MGHRA and YSYEKL. This CDR3 is built from 16 residues. CDR3 in DNA: TGCGCCAGCAGCCAAACCGGGACGGTCGGGACTAGCCCCCCGGATTTT. Its translation is CASSQTGTVGTSPPDF.

The chain is built from TRBV12-3 or TRBV12-4 and TRBJ2-7; D not resolved. This CDR3 region has 12 residues. V shed 6 bases and J shed 2 bases, with 8 bases lying between them. Here the CDR3 reads CASSQDPYEQYF. Here the CDR3 DNA reads TGTGCCAGCAGCCAGGACCCCTACGAGCAGTACTTC.

The rearrangement links TRBV7-6 to TRBJ2-3; no definite D call. The V and J ends lost 5 bases and 2 bases respectively, with 5 bases between them. Germline V CDR1 and CDR2: SGHVS, FNYEAQ. The CDR3 length is 12 residues. CDR3 sequence reads: CASSPHTDTQYF. The CDR3, as DNA: TGTGCCAGCAGCCCCCACACAGATACGCAGTATTTT.

This clonotype showed up just a few times. V and J are TRBV6-2 or TRBV6-3 and TRBJ2-3, with D tentatively TRBD2 (6 bases). Germline V gene sequence: CDR1 MNHEY, CDR2 SVGEGT. The V gene lost 6 bases and the J gene lost 6 bases, with 25 bases spanning the gap. This CDR3 has 17 amino acids. The CDR3 DNA reads TGTGCCAGCAGGCCTGCCTGGGGGGTCCGGTCGGAGGATACGCAGTATTTT. Translating it yields CASRPAWGVRSEDTQYF.

The chain carries TRBV20-1 and TRBJ1-2; no clear D. The CDR3 sequence is 15 residues long. Germline V lookup: CDR1 DFQATT, CDR2 SNEGSKA (reference sequence). Trimming removed 4 bases at V and 7 bases at J, with 22 bases between. The CDR3 bases are TGCAGTGCTACCCCCCGGGCCGGCGCCTCTCCTGGCTACACCTTC. Translating it yields CSATPRAGASPGYTF.

This clonotype was detected many times. V and J are TRBV7-8 and TRBJ2-1, with TRBD2 matching 9 bases. J was trimmed by 6 bases and V by 2 bases; bases with no gene match: 11. Per the germline V gene, CDR1 is SGHVS and CDR2 is FQNEAQ. This CDR3 is 17 amino acids long. CDR3 coding DNA: TGTGCCAGCAGCTTAAATCGGCTAGCGGGACTCGGCAATGAGCAGTTCTTC. Translated, it gives CASSLNRLAGLGNEQFF. Filled out from reference TRBV7-8 and TRBJ2-1, the complete variable domain reads GAGVSQSPRYKVAKRGQDVALRCDPISGHVSLFWYQQALGQGPEFLTYFQNEAQLDKSGLPSDRFFAERPEGSVSTLKIQRTQQEDSAVYLCASSLNRLAGLGNEQFFGPGTRLTVL.

This clonotype was observed at least ten times. The chain has TRBV15 and TRBJ2-3; TRBD2 agrees at 11 bases. Per germline, CDR1 LNHNV and CDR2 YYDKDF (reference sequence). V shed 6 bases, J shed 3 bases, and the junction held 5 bases outside the gene matches. This CDR3 is built from 15 residues. CDR3 protein: CATRGRLAGTDTQYF. The CDR3 bases are TGTGCCACCAGGGGAAGACTAGCGGGGACAGATACGCAGTATTTT.

V gene TRBV4-2 combines with J gene TRBJ2-5; perhaps TRBD2 as D (6 bases). The length of the CDR3 is 14 residues. Germline V gives CDR1 LGHNA, CDR2 YNFKEQ. Trimming cost V 1 base and J 10 bases, with 16 bases left between them. In DNA, the CDR3 is TGTGCCAGCAGCCAAGGGATTGCCCCCGGGGGCCAGTACTTC. Translation gives CASSQGIAPGGQYF.

This clonotype was observed at least ten times. The rearrangement joins TRBV29-1 to TRBJ2-5; D is unresolved. Trimming stripped 2 bases from V and 0 bases from J, with 4 bases between. Germline V gene sequence: CDR1 SQVTM, CDR2 ANQGSEA. The CDR3 covers 12 residues. CDR3 sequence (DNA): TGCAGCGTTGAACGGAACCAAGAGACCCAGTACTTC. It translates to CSVERNQETQYF.

This clonotype was picked up a small number of times. V usage is TRBV13 and J usage is TRBJ1-5; D is possibly TRBD1 (6 bases). The CDR3 sequence is 13 residues long. CDR1 PRHDT and CDR2 FYEKMQ come from the germline V gene (reference sequence). V lost 4 bases to trimming and J lost 11 bases, with 15 bases between them. The CDR3 region is CASSSGHSKSQHF. The CDR3 bases are TGTGCCAGCAGCTCGGGACACTCAAAGTCCCAGCATTTT.

This clonotype has ten or more counts. The V and J genes are TRBV7-2 and TRBJ1-5; D is undetermined. Deletions cut 5 bases from V and 1 base from J, with 6 bases between. This CDR3 comprises 13 residues. Per the germline V gene, CDR1 is SGHTA and CDR2 is FQGNSA. The DNA for the CDR3 is TGTGCCAGCAGCGTTGGGAGCAATCAGCCCCAGCATTTT. Translated: CASSVGSNQPQHF.

This clonotype was found a few times. The rearrangement uses TRBV6-5 and TRBJ2-1; possible D gene TRBD2, 5 bases. From germline, CDR1 is MNHEY and CDR2 SVGAGI. V was cut by 7 bases and J by 3 bases, with 13 bases left in between. This CDR3 has 14 residues. The CDR3 nucleotides are TGTGCCAGCATTAAGGAGGTGGGCTACAATGAGCAGTTCTTC. This encodes CASIKEVGYNEQFF.

The rearrangement uses TRBV30 and TRBJ1-1, with D possibly matching TRBD1 (6 bases). The CDR3 totals 12 residues. V gave up 4 bases and J gave up 12 bases, with 18 bases separating them. Germline V gene data show CDR1 as GTSNPN and CDR2 as SVGIG (reference sequence). DNA for the CDR3: TGTGCCTGGATGGGAGGGGGGTTAATAACTTTCTTT. This gives the protein CAWMGGGLITFF.

This clonotype was recorded many times. J is TRBJ2-4 and V is TRBV29-1, with 9 nucleotides matching TRBD1. CDR1 and CDR2 (germline): SQVTM, ANQGSEA. V was pared by 6 bases and J by 8 bases, with 5 bases of the junction left unmatched. The CDR3 is 12 amino acids. The CDR3 DNA sequence: TGCAGCGTCGGCCGACAGGGGGACATTCAGTACTTC. This encodes CSVGRQGDIQYF.

This clonotype was recorded many times. The chain employs TRBV29-1 and TRBJ2-5, with TRBD1 matching over 9 bases. The CDR3 is 14 amino acids. V lost 7 bases, J lost 11 bases, and 17 bases stayed unmatched. Germline-derived CDR1 and CDR2 are SQVTM and ANQGSEA. The CDR3 is CSAAGVQGAPIQYF. CDR3 coding DNA: TGCAGCGCCGCCGGGGTACAGGGGGCCCCTATTCAGTACTTC.

This clonotype has a count of ten or more. The chain joins TRBV7-2 to TRBJ1-2; D is undetermined. This CDR3 comprises 14 residues. In germline, CDR1 is SGHTA, CDR2 FQGNSA. V lost 5 bases to trimming and J lost 3 bases, with 13 bases between them. This CDR3 reads CASSPPTGHYGYTF. Written as DNA, the CDR3 is TGTGCCAGCAGCCCCCCCACGGGTCACTATGGCTACACCTTC.

The sample holds many counts of this clonotype. J is TRBJ2-4 and V is TRBV10-3, with D maybe TRBD1 (6 bases). CDR3 length equals 13 residues. The ends were cut back, 10 bases at V and 8 bases at J, with 18 bases in the middle. CDR1 and CDR2 from the germline V gene are ENHRY and SYGVKD. The CDR3 protein is CASGQFKADIQYF. The CDR3 nucleotides are TGTGCCAGCGGACAGTTCAAGGCAGACATTCAGTACTTC.

Written as DNA, the CDR3 is TGCGCCAGCAGTTGGGACTTTCCCACTGAAGCTTTCTTT. Encoded protein: CASSWDFPTEAFF. The rearrangement uses TRBV5-1 and TRBJ1-1; perhaps TRBD1 as D (5 bases). This CDR3 is 13 amino acids long. Trimming left V 5 bases short and J 4 bases short, with 12 bases between. Looked up from germline, CDR1 is SGHRS and CDR2 is YFSETQ.

The sample holds many counts of this clonotype. The rearrangement links TRBV20-1 to TRBJ2-5, with D perhaps being TRBD1 or TRBD2 (5 bases each). The CDR3 has 14 amino acids. Trimming pared 0 bases from V and 4 bases from J, leaving 12 bases between. Germline V gene sequence: CDR1 DFQATT, CDR2 SNEGSKA (reference sequence). This CDR3 is CSARDPGAVETQYF. The CDR3 DNA reads as TGCAGTGCTAGAGATCCCGGGGCCGTAGAGACCCAGTACTTC.

Ten or more counts support this clonotype. This chain joins TRBV7-9 and TRBJ1-4, with TRBD1 as a possible D gene (5 bases). CDR1 is SEHNR, CDR2 FQNEAQ, per germline (reference sequence). V lost 5 bases and J lost 4, with 11 bases in between. The CDR3 has 14 residues. CDR3 protein: CASSPGHVNEKLFF. In DNA form, the CDR3 reads TGTGCCAGCAGCCCCGGACACGTTAATGAAAAACTGTTTTTT.

This clonotype was detected many times. V and J are TRBV7-9 and TRBJ2-1; TRBD2 might be the D (6 bases). The V and J ends lost 6 bases and 10 bases respectively, with 10 bases between them. This CDR3 region has 11 residues. Germline V gene lookup returns CDR1 SEHNR and CDR2 FQNEAQ (reference sequence). The CDR3 reads CASRYSGEQFF. DNA of the CDR3: TGTGCCAGCAGGTATAGCGGAGAGCAGTTCTTC.

This sequence joins TRBV4-2 and TRBJ2-1; D not resolved. Germline-derived CDR1 and CDR2 are LGHNA and YNFKEQ. V was shortened by 4 bases and J by 5 bases, with 12 bases between the two germline ends. The CDR3 is 14 amino acids. This chain's CDR3 is CASSPLTPNNEQFF. DNA for the CDR3: TGTGCCAGCAGCCCTTTGACCCCTAACAATGAGCAGTTCTTC.

This clonotype was picked up many times. V usage is TRBV19 and J usage is TRBJ1-5; TRBD1 might be the D (6 bases). The CDR3 contains 13 residues. Trimming stripped 9 bases from V and 7 bases from J, with 16 bases between. Germline assignment: CDR1 LNHDA and CDR2 SQIVND (reference sequence). The CDR3 spells CASEDRSGQPQHF. The CDR3 DNA follows: TGTGCCAGCGAGGACAGATCGGGACAGCCCCAGCATTTT.

In this sample, this clonotype turned up many times. J is TRBJ2-5 and V is TRBV5-1, with 9 bases that match TRBD1. The CDR3 length is 15 residues. Germline CDR1 SGHRS, CDR2 YFSETQ. V lost 4 bases, J lost 1 base, and 5 bases stayed unmatched. DNA of the CDR3: TGCGCCAGCAGCCCTCCGGGACAGGGCCAAGAGACCCAGTACTTC. This encodes CASSPPGQGQETQYF. The entire variable domain, with the rest obtained from reference TRBV5-1 and TRBJ2-5, is as follows: KAGVTQTPRYLIKTRGQQVTLSCSPISGHRSVSWYQQTPGQGLQFLFEYFSETQRNKGNFPGRFSGRQFSNSRSEMNVSTLELGDSALYLCASSPPGQGQETQYFGPGTRLLVL.

This clonotype turned up a few times. V is TRBV6-5 and J is TRBJ2-1; 11 bases are a match to TRBD2. Looked up from germline, CDR1 is MNHEY and CDR2 is SVGAGI. The V segment lost 6 bases and the J segment 10 bases; nucleotides outside the gene matches: 5. The CDR3 is 13 amino acids. CDR3 in DNA: TGTGCCAGCAGGCTAGCGGGAGGTAAAGAGCAGTTCTTC. This encodes CASRLAGGKEQFF.

V is TRBV6-2 or TRBV6-3 and J is TRBJ2-3, with D possibly being TRBD1 or TRBD2 (5 bases each). Per germline, CDR1 MNHEY and CDR2 SVGEGT. V was clipped by 6 bases and J by 11 bases, with 21 bases between them. This CDR3 is built from 14 residues. CDR3 sequence reads: CASRRGEGRERQYF. CDR3 sequence (DNA): TGTGCCAGCAGGAGGGGAGAAGGCCGGGAAAGGCAGTATTTT.

A word on this clonotype: A junction end diverges from the germline sequence, so it may reflect a read error. This sequence joins TRBV7-7 and TRBJ2-1, with TRBD2 identical over 8 bases. This CDR3 comprises 15 residues. The germline gives CDR1 SSHAT, CDR2 FNYEAQ (reference sequence). CDR3 nucleotide sequence: TGTGCTAGCAGCCAAATAGCGGGAAGCTACAATGAGCAGTTCTTC. Its translation is CASSQIAGSYNEQFF.

This chain joins TRBV29-1 and TRBJ1-1; the D is unclear. CDR1 is SQVTM, CDR2 ANQGSEA, per germline. Deletions cut 5 bases from V and 0 bases from J, with 13 bases between. The CDR3 runs 14 residues. The CDR3 nucleotides read TGCAGCGTTCAATTGCAGACCTTGAACACTGAAGCTTTCTTT. It is translated as CSVQLQTLNTEAFF.

The genes are TRBV27 and TRBJ2-3; possibly TRBD1 or TRBD2 for D (5 bases each). The V and J ends lost 9 bases and 4 bases respectively, with 14 bases between them. CDR3 length: 13 residues. CDR1 and CDR2 (germline): MNHEY, SMNVEV (reference sequence). CDR3 in DNA: TGTGCCAGTTTTGCAGGGAGCGCAGATACGCAGTATTTT. Amino acid sequence: CASFAGSADTQYF.

This clonotype was detected ten times or more. The rearrangement uses TRBV7-8 and TRBJ2-7, with D possibly matching TRBD2 (6 bases). This CDR3 is built from 17 residues. Between the trimmed V and J ends, which lost 5 bases and 1 base, there was a span of 21 bases. Germline V lookup: CDR1 SGHVS, CDR2 FQNEAQ. CDR3 loop: CASSPYRQLGGSYEQYF. CDR3 in DNA: TGTGCCAGCAGCCCATATAGGCAGCTAGGAGGGTCCTACGAGCAGTACTTC.

This clonotype was observed a handful of times. The chain joins TRBV7-2 to TRBJ2-7, with D possibly TRBD1 on 5 matching bases. Germline V gene data show CDR1 as SGHTA and CDR2 as FQGNSA. The CDR3 is made up of 13 amino acids. The V gene lost 5 bases and the J gene lost 5 bases, with 13 bases spanning the gap. CDR3 protein: CASSRQKFHEQYF. The CDR3 DNA sequence: TGTGCCAGCAGCCGACAGAAGTTCCACGAGCAGTACTTC.